This T cell receptor beta chain appears in the sequencing data of a study of T cell responses to AZD1222 COVID-19 vaccine. V lost 1 base and J lost 6, with 9 bases in between. The CDR3 is 14 residues long. Germline V gene lookup returns CDR1 LGHNA and CDR2 YSLEER. Worth noting for this clone: Its antigen is not identified.

TCRdb's table, derived via immunoSEQ multiplex PCR, lists solely in-frame clones and lacks some. The sample consists of some 200,000 clones, roughly 94% of them appearing once. Overall study findings and caveats: Every sample of the repertoires postdated the peak T cell response. Spike-specific TCR repertoires showed rising breadth and depth after two AZD1222 doses. Donors skewed white British and female; clonal diversity was possibly underestimated.

The clonotype comes from an adult who received the MenACWY meningococcal vaccine as a control. The starting material was peripheral blood, obtained 28 days after the second dose of the MenACWY control vaccine. The chain is built from TRBV4-3 and TRBJ1-4; maybe TRBD1 (6 bases). The CDR3 spells CASSQVRGDEKLFF. CDR3 coding DNA: TGCGCCAGCAGCCAAGTAAGGGGGGATGAAAAACTGTTTTTT.